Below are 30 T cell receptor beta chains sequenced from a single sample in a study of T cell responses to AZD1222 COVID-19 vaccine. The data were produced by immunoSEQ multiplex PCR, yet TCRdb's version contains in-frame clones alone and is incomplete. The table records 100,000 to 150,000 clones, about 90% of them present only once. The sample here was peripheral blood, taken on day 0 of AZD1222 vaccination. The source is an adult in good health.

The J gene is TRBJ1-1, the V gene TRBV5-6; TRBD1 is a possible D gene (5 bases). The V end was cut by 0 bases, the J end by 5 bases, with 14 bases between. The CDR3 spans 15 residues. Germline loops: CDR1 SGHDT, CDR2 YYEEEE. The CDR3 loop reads CASSLVGVGSTEAFF. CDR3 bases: TGTGCCAGCAGCTTGGTGGGGGTAGGTAGTACTGAAGCTTTCTTT.

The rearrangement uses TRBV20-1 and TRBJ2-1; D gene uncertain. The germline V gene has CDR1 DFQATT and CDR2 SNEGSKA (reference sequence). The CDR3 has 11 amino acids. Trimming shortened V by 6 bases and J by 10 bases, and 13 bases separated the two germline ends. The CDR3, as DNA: TGCAGTGCGTATCGCGGTGCGGAGCAGTTCTTC. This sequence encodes CSAYRGAEQFF.

The CDR3 loop reads CATWEGAGTEAFF. In DNA form, the CDR3 reads TGTGCCACTTGGGAGGGGGCTGGGACTGAAGCTTTCTTT. The chain links TRBV24-1 to TRBJ1-1, with 7 bases lining up with TRBD1. The germline CDR1 and CDR2 sequences are KGHDR and SFDVKD. V lost 10 bases to trimming and J lost 5 bases; unmatched junction nucleotides: 9. The CDR3 length is 13 residues.

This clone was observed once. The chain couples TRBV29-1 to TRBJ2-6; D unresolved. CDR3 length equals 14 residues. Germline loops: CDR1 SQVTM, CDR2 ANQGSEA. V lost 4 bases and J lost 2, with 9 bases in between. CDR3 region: CSVAEVAGANVLTF. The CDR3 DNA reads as TGCAGCGTTGCCGAAGTTGCTGGGGCCAACGTCCTGACTTTC.

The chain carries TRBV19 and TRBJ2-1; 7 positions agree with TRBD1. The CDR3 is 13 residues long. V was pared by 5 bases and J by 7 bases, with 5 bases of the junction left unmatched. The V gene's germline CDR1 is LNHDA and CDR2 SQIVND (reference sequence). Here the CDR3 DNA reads TGTGCCAGTAGTGCGACAGGGAGTAATGAGCAGTTCTTC. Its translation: CASSATGSNEQFF.

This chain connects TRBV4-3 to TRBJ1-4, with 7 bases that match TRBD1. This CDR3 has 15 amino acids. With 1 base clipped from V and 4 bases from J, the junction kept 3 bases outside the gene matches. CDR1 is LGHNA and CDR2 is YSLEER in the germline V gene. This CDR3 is CASSQAGQFNEKLFF. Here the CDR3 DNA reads TGCGCCAGCAGCCAAGCGGGACAGTTTAATGAAAAACTGTTTTTT.

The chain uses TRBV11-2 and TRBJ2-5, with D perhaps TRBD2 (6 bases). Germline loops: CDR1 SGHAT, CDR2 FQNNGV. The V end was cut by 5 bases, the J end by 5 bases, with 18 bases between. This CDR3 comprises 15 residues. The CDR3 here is CASSPRGREEETQYF. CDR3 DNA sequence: TGTGCCAGCAGCCCCCGAGGCAGGGAGGAGGAGACCCAGTACTTC.

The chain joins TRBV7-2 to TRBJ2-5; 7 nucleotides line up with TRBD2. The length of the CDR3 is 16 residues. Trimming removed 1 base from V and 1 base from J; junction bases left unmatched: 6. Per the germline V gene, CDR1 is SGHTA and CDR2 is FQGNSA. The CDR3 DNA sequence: TGTGCCAGCAGCTTAGGGAGCGGGGTTGCCCAAGAGACCCAGTACTTC. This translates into CASSLGSGVAQETQYF.

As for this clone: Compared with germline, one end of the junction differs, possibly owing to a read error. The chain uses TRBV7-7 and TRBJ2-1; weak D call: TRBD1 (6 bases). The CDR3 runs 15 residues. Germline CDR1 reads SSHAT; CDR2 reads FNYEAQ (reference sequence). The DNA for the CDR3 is TGTGCTAGCAGCCAAAGTCCTACAGGGTTCGATGAGCAGTTCTTC. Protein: CASSQSPTGFDEQFF.

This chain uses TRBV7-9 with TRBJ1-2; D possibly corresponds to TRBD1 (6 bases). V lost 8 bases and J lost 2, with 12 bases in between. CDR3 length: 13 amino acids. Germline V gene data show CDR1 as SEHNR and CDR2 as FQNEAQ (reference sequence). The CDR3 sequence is CASGQGQNYGYTF. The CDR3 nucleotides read TGTGCCAGCGGCCAGGGGCAGAACTATGGCTACACCTTC.

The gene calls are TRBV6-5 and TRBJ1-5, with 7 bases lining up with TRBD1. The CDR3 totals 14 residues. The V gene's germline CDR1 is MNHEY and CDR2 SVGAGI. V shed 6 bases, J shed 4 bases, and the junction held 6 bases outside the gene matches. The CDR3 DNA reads TGTGCCAGCAGGAGGACAGGCCGTAATCAGCCCCAGCATTTT. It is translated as CASRRTGRNQPQHF.

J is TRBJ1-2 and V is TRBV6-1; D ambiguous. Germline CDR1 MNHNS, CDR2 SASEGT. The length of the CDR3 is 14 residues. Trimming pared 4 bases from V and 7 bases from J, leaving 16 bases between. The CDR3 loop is CASSAGPQVGGYTF. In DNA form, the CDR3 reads TGTGCCAGCAGTGCCGGACCCCAGGTGGGTGGCTACACCTTC.

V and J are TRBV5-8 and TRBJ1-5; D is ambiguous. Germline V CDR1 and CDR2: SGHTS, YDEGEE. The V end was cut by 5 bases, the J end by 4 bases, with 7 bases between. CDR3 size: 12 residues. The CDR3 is CASSRGNQPQHF. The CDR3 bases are TGTGCCAGCAGTCGTGGAAATCAGCCCCAGCATTTT.

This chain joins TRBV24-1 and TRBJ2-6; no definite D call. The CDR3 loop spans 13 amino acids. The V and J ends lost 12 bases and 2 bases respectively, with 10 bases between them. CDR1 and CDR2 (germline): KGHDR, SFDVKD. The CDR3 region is CAVHPPGANVLTF. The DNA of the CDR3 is TGTGCCGTCCACCCACCTGGGGCCAACGTCCTGACTTTC.

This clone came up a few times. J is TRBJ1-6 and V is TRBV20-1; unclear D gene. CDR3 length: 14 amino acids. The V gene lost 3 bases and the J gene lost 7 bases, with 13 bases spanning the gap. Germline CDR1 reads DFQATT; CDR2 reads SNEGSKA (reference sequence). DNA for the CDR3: TGCAGTGCTAGTTCGGGCGGAGGAAATTCACCCCTCCACTTT. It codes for CSASSGGGNSPLHF.

The CDR3 coding sequence is TGTGCCAGCTCACAGGGGACCGGGGCCAACGTCCTGACTTTC. Translating it yields CASSQGTGANVLTF. This rearrangement joins TRBV18 to TRBJ2-6; D tentatively fits TRBD1 or TRBD2 (5 bases each). CDR1 KGHSH and CDR2 LQKENI come from the germline V gene. V was shortened by 4 bases and J by 4 bases, with 8 bases between the two germline ends. This CDR3 is built from 14 residues.

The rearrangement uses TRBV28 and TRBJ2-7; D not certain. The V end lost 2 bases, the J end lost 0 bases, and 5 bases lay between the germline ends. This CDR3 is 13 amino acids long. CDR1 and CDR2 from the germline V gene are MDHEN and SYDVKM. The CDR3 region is CASSLDSSYEQYF. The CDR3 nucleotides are TGTGCCAGCAGTTTAGATAGCTCCTACGAGCAGTACTTC.

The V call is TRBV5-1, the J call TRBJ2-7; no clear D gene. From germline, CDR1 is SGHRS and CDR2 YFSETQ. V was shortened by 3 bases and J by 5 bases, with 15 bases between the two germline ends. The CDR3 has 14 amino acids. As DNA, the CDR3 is TGCGCCAGCAGCTGGCCAGGTCTTACCAACGAGCAGTACTTC. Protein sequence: CASSWPGLTNEQYF.

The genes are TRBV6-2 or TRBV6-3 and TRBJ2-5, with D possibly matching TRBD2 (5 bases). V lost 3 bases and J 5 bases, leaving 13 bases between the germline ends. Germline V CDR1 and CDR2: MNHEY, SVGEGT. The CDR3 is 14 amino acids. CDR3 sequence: CASSYNDGGETQYF. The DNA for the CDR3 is TGTGCCAGCAGTTATAACGACGGCGGGGAGACCCAGTACTTC.

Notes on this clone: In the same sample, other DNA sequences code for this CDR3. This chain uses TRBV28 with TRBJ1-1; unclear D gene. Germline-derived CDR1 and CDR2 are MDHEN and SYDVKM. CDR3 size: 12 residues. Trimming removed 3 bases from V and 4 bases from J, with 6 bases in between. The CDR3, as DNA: TGTGCCAGCAGTTTTTCTATCACTGAAGCTTTCTTT. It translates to CASSFSITEAFF.

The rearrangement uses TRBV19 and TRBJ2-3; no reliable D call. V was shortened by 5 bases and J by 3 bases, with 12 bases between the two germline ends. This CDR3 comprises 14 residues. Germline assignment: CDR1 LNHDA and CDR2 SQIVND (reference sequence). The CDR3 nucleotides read TGTGCCAGTAGTGATTGGGTGGGTACAGATACGCAGTATTTT. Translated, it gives CASSDWVGTDTQYF.

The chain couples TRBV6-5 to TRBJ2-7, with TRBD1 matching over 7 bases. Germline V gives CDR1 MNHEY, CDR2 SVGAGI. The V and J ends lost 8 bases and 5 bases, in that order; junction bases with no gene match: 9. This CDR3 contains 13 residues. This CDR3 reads CASGRQGKNEQYF. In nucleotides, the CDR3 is TGTGCCAGCGGACGACAGGGTAAAAACGAGCAGTACTTC.

The chain's CDR3 is CASSFRDRAYGYTF. The CDR3 nucleotides read TGTGCCAGCAGTTTCCGCGACAGGGCTTATGGCTACACCTTC. The chain links TRBV28 to TRBJ1-2; 7 bases fit TRBD1. The V gene end was trimmed by 3 bases and the J gene end by 5 bases; junction bases not matched to a gene: 6. CDR3 length equals 14 residues. Per the germline V gene, CDR1 is MDHEN and CDR2 is SYDVKM.

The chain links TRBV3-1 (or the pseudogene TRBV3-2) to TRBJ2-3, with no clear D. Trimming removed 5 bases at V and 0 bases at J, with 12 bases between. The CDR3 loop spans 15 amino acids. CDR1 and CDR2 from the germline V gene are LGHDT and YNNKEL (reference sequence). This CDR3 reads CASSSRRYSTDTQYF. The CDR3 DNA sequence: TGTGCCAGCAGCTCCCGACGGTACAGCACAGATACGCAGTATTTT.

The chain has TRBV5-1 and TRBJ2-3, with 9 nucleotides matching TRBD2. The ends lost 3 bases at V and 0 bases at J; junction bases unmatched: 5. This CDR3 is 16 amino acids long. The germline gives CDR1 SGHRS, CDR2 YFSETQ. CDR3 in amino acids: CASSWDGLASTDTQYF. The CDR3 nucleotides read TGCGCCAGCAGCTGGGACGGACTAGCGAGCACAGATACGCAGTATTTT.

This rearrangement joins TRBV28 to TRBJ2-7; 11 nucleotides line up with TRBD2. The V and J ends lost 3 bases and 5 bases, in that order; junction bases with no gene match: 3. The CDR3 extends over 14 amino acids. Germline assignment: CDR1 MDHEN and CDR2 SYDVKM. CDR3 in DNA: TGTGCCAGCAGTTTGGCTAGCGGGAGGAACGAGCAGTACTTC. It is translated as CASSLASGRNEQYF.

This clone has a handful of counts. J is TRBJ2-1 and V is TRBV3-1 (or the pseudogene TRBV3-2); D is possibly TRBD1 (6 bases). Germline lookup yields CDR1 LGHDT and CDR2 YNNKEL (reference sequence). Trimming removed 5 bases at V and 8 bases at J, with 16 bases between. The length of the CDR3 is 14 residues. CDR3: CASSYRVERHEQFF. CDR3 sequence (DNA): TGTGCCAGCAGCTACAGGGTTGAGCGCCATGAGCAGTTCTTC.

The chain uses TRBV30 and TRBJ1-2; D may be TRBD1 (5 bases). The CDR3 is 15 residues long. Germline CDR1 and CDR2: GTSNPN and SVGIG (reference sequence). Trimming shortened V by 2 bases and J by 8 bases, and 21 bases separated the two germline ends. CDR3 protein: CAWSFPKRGAGGYTF. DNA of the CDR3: TGTGCCTGGAGTTTCCCAAAGCGTGGGGCCGGGGGCTACACCTTC.

The CDR3: CASRQSPKFYNEQFF. CDR3 DNA: TGTGCCAGCAGACAATCCCCCAAGTTCTACAATGAGCAGTTCTTC. J is TRBJ2-1 and V is TRBV11-2; D is ambiguous. Trimming stripped 6 bases from V and 3 bases from J, with 15 bases between. The CDR3 sequence is 15 residues long. In germline, CDR1 is SGHAT, CDR2 FQNNGV.

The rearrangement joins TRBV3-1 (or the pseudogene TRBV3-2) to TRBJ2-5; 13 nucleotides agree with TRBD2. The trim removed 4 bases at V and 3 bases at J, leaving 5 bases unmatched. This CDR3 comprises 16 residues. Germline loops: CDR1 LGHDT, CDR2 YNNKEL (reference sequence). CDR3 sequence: CASSLRTSGGKETQYF. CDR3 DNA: TGTGCCAGCAGCCTTCGGACTAGCGGGGGAAAAGAGACCCAGTACTTC.